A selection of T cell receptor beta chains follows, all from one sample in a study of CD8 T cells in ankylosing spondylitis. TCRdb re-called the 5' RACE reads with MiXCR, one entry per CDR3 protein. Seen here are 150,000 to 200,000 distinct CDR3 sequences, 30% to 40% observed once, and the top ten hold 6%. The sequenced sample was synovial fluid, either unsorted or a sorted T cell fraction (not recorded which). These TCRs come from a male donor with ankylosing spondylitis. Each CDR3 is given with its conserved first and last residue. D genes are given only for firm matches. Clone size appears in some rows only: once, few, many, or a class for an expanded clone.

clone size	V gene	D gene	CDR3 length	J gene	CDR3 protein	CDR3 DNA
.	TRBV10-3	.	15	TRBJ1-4	CAISESGATNEKLFF	TGTGCCATCAGTGAGTCCGGGGCAACTAATGAAAAACTGTTTTTT
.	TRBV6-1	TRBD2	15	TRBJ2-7	CASSRKLAGAYEQYF	TGTGCCAGCAGCAGAAAACTAGCGGGAGCATACGAGCAGTACTTC
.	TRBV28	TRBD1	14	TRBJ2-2	CASSLGGQIGELFF	TGTGCCAGCAGTTTAGGGGGACAGATCGGGGAGCTGTTTTTT
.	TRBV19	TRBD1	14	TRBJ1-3	CASSPGTAGNTIYF	TGTGCCAGTTCACCAGGGACAGCTGGAAACACCATATATTTT
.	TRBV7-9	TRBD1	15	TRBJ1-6	CASSLGDSPNSPLHF	TGTGCCAGCAGCTTGGGGGACAGTCCAAATTCACCCCTCCACTTT
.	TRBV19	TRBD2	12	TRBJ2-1	CASSMERGGQFF	TGTGCCAGTAGTATGGAGCGGGGGGGTCAGTTCTTC
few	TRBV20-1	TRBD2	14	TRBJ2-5	CSATRAAGGETQYF	TGCAGTGCTACGCGGGCAGCGGGAGGAGAGACCCAGTACTTC
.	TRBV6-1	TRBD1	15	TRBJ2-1	CASSGQGAYYNEQFF	TGTGCCAGCAGTGGGCAGGGGGCCTACTACAATGAGCAGTTCTTC
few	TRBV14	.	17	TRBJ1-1	CASSQNFAGGFGFEAFF	TGTGCCAGCAGCCAAAACTTTGCGGGGGGGTTTGGCTTTGAAGCTTTCTTT
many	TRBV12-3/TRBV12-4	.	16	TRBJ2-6	CASSLRRFSGANVLTF	TGTGCCAGCAGTTTAAGGCGATTCTCTGGGGCCAACGTCCTGACTTTC
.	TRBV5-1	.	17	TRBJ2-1	CASKEGGGASSYNEQFF	TGCGCCAGCAAAGAAGGAGGGGGAGCCAGCTCCTACAATGAGCAGTTCTTC
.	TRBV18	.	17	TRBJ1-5	CASSPGGPSATNQPQHF	TGTGCCAGCTCACCGGGGGGCCCCAGTGCTACGAATCAGCCCCAGCATTTT
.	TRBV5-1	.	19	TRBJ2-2	CASRHTWMLEGKSTGELFF	TGCGCCAGCAGGCATACTTGGATGTTAGAGGGGAAGAGCACCGGGGAGCTGTTTTTT
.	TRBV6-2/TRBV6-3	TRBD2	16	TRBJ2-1	CASSSRLAVTYNEQFF	TGTGCCAGCAGTTCTCGACTAGCGGTGACCTACAATGAGCAGTTCTTC
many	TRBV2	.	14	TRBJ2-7	CASSEGQLSYEQYF	TGTGCCAGCAGTGAAGGGCAGCTCTCCTACGAGCAGTACTTC
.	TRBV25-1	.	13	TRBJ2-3	CASSGLTQYTQYF	TGTGCCAGCAGTGGACTGACTCAATATACGCAGTATTTT
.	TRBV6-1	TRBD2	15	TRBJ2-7	CASRRIGGRDDEQYF	TGTGCCAGCAGGAGGATCGGCGGGAGGGACGACGAGCAGTACTTC
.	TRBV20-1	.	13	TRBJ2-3	CSASGPFTDTQYF	TGCAGTGCTAGCGGGCCTTTCACAGATACGCAGTATTTT
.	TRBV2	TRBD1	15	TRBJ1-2	CASSPGTGGFYGYTF	TGTGCCAGCAGCCCCGGGACAGGGGGTTTCTATGGCTACACCTTC
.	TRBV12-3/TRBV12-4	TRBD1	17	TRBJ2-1	CASSLAGDRGAYNEQFF	TGTGCCAGCAGTTTAGCAGGAGACAGGGGGGCATACAATGAGCAGTTCTTC
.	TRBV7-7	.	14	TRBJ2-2	CASSPNLGHGELFF	TGTGCCAGCAGCCCTAATCTAGGGCACGGGGAGCTGTTTTTT
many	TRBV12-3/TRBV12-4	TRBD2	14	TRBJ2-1	CASRKAGSNNEQFF	TGTGCCAGCAGGAAAGCGGGAAGCAACAATGAGCAGTTCTTC
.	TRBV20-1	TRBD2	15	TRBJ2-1	CSAKGLAGTYNEQFF	TGCAGTGCAAAGGGACTAGCGGGAACCTACAATGAGCAGTTCTTC
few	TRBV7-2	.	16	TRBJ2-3	CASTNVGGAGTDTQYF	TGTGCCAGCACTAACGTTGGGGGGGCTGGCACAGATACGCAGTATTTT
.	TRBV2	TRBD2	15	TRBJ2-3	CASSEKVAGADTQYF	TGTGCCAGCAGTGAAAAAGTAGCGGGAGCCGATACGCAGTATTTT
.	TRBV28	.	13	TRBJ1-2	CASSFDSLYGYTF	TGTGCCAGCAGTTTCGACAGTCTCTATGGCTACACCTTC
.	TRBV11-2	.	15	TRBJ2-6	CASSLVASGANVLTF	TGTGCCAGCAGCTTAGTAGCCTCTGGGGCCAACGTCCTGACTTTC
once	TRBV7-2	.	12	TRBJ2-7	CASSLVNYEQYF	TGTGCCAGCAGCTTAGTCAACTACGAGCAGTACTTC
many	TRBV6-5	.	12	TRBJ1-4	CASSSGPEKLFF	TGTGCCAGCAGTTCGGGACCCGAAAAACTGTTTTTT
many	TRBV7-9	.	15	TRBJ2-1	CASSSIRGDLYEQFF	TGTGCCAGCAGCTCAATCAGGGGAGACCTTTATGAGCAGTTCTTC
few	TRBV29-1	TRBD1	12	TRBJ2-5	CSVGTGSETQYF	TGCAGCGTGGGGACAGGGTCAGAGACCCAGTACTTC
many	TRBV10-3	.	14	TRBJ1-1	CAISDREGNTEAFF	TGTGCCATCAGTGACCGGGAGGGAAACACTGAAGCTTTCTTT
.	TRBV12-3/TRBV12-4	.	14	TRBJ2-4	CASTIGAAKNIQYF	TGTGCCAGCACCATAGGCGCAGCCAAAAACATTCAGTACTTC
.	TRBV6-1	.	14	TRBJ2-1	CASWGPEWGNEQFF	TGTGCCAGCTGGGGACCAGAGTGGGGCAATGAGCAGTTCTTC
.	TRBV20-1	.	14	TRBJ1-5	CSARIPGGNQPQHF	TGCAGTGCTAGGATCCCGGGGGGCAATCAGCCCCAGCATTTT
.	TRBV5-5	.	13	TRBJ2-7	CASSSANGYEQYF	TGTGCCAGCAGCTCGGCGAATGGTTACGAGCAGTACTTC
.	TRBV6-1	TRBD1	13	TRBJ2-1	CASTKTGSNEQFF	TGTGCCAGCACTAAGACAGGGTCCAATGAGCAGTTCTTC
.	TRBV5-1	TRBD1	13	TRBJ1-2	CASSVTGAYGYTF	TGCGCCAGCTCCGTGACAGGGGCTTATGGCTACACCTTC
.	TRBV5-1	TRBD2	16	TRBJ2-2	CASSSQTSGNTGELFF	TGCGCCAGCAGCTCCCAAACTAGCGGGAACACCGGGGAGCTGTTTTTT
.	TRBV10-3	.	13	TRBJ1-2	CAIRDGDNYGYTF	TGTGCCATCAGGGACGGAGATAACTATGGCTACACCTTC
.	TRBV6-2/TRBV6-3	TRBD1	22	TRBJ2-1	CASSYNMLGQGAGRRAYNEQFF	TGTGCCAGCAGTTACAACATGCTAGGACAGGGGGCCGGGCGGAGAGCCTACAATGAGCAGTTCTTC
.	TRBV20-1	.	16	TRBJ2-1	CSARAGTGRSYNEQFF	TGCAGTGCTAGAGCAGGGACTGGAAGATCCTACAATGAGCAGTTCTTC
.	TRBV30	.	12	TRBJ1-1	CAWKGSNTEAFF	TGTGCCTGGAAAGGGTCGAACACTGAAGCTTTCTTT
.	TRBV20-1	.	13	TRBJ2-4	CSAGELAKNIQYF	TGCAGTGCGGGCGAACTAGCCAAAAACATTCAGTACTTC
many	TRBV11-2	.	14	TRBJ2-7	CASKISPQGYEQYF	TGTGCCAGCAAGATTTCCCCACAGGGTTATGAGCAGTACTTC
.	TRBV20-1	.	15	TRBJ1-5	CSARETGQFNQPQHF	TGCAGTGCTAGAGAGACAGGCCAATTCAATCAGCCCCAGCATTTT
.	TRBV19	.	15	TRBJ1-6	CASSIRDKLYSPLHF	TGTGCCAGTAGTATCCGGGACAAGCTCTATTCACCCCTCCACTTT
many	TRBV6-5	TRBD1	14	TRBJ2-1	CASSYGDRGPEQFF	TGTGCCAGCAGTTACGGGGACAGGGGCCCTGAGCAGTTCTTC
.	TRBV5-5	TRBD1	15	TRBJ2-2	CASSSTGVGTGELFF	TGTGCCAGCAGCTCCACAGGGGTAGGCACCGGGGAGCTGTTTTTT
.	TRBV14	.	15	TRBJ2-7	CASSQFEAASYEQYF	TGTGCCAGCAGCCAATTCGAAGCTGCCTCCTACGAGCAGTACTTC
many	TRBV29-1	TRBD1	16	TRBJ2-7	CSVEDRGTGYSYEQYF	TGCAGCGTTGAAGATCGGGGGACAGGGTACTCCTACGAGCAGTACTTC
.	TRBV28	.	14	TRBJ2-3	CASSLRQTTDTQYF	TGTGCCAGCAGTTTGAGGCAGACCACAGATACGCAGTATTTT
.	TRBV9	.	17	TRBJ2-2	CASSLHPDRPNTGELFF	TGTGCCAGCAGCCTCCACCCCGACAGGCCCAACACCGGGGAGCTGTTTTTT
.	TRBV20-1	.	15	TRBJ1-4	CSARNTKGVDEKLFF	TGCAGTGCTAGGAATACTAAGGGTGTGGATGAAAAACTGTTTTTT
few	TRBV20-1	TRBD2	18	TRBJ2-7	CSATGIPPGLAGGREQYF	TGCAGTGCCACGGGGATCCCCCCGGGACTAGCGGGGGGAAGGGAGCAGTACTTC
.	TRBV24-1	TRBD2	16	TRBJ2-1	CATSDFSGKGKNEQFF	TGTGCCACCAGTGATTTTAGCGGGAAAGGGAAGAATGAGCAGTTCTTC
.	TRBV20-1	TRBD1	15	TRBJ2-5	CSARRGTGGWETQYF	TGCAGTGCTAGAAGGGGGACAGGGGGCTGGGAGACCCAGTACTTC
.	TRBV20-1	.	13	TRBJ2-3	CSAILGFRDTQYF	TGCAGTGCTATCCTAGGCTTTCGGGATACGCAGTATTTT
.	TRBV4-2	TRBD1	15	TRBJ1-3	CASSQLTGAGNTIYF	TGTGCCAGCAGCCAACTAACAGGGGCTGGAAACACCATATATTTT
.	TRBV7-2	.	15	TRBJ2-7	CASSSPRGNLYEQYF	TGTGCCAGCAGCTCCCCGCGTGGGAACTTATACGAGCAGTACTTC